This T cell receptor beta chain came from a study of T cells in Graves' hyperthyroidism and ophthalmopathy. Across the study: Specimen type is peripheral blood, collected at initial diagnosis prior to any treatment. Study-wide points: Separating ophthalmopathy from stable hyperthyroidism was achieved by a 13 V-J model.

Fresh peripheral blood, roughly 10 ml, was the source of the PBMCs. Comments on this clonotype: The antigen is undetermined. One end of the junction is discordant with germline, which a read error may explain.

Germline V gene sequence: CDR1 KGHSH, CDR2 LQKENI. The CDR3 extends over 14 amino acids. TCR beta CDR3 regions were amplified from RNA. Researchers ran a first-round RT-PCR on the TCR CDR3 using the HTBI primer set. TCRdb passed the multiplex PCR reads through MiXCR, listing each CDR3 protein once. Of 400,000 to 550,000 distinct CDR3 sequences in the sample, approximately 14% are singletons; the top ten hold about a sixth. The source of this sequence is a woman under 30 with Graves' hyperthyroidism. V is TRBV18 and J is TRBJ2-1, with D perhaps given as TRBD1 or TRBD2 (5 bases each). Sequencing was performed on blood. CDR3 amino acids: CASFGGGSCNEQFF. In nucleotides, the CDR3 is TGTGCCAGCTTTGGGGGTGGCTCCTGCAATGAGCAGTTCTTC.